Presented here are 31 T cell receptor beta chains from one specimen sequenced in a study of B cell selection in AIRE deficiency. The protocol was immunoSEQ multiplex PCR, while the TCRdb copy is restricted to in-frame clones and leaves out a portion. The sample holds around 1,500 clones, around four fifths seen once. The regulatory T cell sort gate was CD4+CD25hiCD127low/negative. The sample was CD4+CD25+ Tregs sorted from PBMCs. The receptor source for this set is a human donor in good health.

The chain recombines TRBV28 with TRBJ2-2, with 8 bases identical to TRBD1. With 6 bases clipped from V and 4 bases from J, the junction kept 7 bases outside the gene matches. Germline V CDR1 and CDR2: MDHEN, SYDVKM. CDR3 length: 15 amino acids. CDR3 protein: CASRRQGAGTGELFF. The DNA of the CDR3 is TGTGCCAGCAGGCGGCAGGGGGCGGGCACCGGGGAGCTGTTTTTT.

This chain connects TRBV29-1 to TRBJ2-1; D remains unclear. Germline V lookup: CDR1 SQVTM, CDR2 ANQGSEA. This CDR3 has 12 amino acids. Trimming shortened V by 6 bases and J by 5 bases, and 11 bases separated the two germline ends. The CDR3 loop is CSVRGPNNEQFF. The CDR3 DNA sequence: TGCAGCGTCCGTGGGCCGAACAATGAGCAGTTCTTC.

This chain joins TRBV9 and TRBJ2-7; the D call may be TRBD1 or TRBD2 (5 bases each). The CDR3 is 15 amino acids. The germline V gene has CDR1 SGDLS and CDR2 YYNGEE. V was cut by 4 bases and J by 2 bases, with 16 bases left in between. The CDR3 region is CASSLSEGIAYEQYF. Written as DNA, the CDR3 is TGTGCCAGCAGCCTTTCAGAGGGGATCGCCTACGAGCAGTACTTC.

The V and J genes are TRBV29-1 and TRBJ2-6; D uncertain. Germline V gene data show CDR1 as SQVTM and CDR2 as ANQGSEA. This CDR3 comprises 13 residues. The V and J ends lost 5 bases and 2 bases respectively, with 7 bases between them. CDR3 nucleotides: TGCAGCGTTTATGGGGCTGGGGCCAACGTCCTGACTTTC. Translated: CSVYGAGANVLTF.

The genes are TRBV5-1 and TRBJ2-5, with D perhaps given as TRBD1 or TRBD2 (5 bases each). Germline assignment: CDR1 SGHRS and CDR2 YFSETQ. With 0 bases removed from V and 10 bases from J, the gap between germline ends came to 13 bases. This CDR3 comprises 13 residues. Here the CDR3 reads CASSLGAAGGQYF. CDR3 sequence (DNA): TGCGCCAGCAGCTTGGGGGCTGCTGGGGGCCAGTACTTC.

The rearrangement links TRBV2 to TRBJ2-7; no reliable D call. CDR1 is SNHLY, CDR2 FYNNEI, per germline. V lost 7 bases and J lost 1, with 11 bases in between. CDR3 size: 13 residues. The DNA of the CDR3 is TGTGCCAGCAACCGGGTTCCATCCTACGAGCAGTACTTC. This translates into CASNRVPSYEQYF.

CDR3 coding DNA: TGTGCCAGCAGCTGGGGGGACTACCGCACAGATACGCAGTATTTT. As protein: CASSWGDYRTDTQYF. The genes are TRBV7-2 and TRBJ2-3; 7 nucleotides match TRBD2. Germline V gene lookup returns CDR1 SGHTA and CDR2 FQGNSA. The V and J ends lost 4 bases and 1 base, in that order; junction bases with no gene match: 5. The CDR3 covers 15 residues.

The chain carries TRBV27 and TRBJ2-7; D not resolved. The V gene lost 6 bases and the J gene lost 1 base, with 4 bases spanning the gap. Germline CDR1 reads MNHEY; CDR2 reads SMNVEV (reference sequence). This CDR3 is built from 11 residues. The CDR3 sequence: CASRVSYEQYF. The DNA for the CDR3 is TGTGCCAGCAGGGTATCCTACGAGCAGTACTTC.

CDR3 sequence reads: CASSWDRGSPLHF. The CDR3 coding sequence is TGTGCCAGCAGTTGGGACAGGGGATCACCCCTCCACTTT. The chain has TRBV6-4 and TRBJ1-6; 10 bases match TRBD1. Germline CDR1 is MRHNA and CDR2 is SNTAGT. Trimming cost V 5 bases and J 10 bases; bases outside gene matches: 2. CDR3 length: 13 amino acids.

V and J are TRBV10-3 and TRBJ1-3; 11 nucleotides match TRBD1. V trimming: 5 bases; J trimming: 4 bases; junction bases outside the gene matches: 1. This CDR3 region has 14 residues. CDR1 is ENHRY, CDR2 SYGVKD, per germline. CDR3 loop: CAISWDRGGNTIYF. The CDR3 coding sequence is TGTGCCATCAGTTGGGACAGGGGGGGAAACACCATATATTTT.

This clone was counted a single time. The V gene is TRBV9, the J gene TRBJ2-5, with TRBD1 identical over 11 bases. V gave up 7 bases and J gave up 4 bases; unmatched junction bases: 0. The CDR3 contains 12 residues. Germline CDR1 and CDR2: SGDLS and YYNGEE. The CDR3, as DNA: TGTGCCAGCGGGACAGGGGGAGAGACCCAGTACTTC. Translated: CASGTGGETQYF.

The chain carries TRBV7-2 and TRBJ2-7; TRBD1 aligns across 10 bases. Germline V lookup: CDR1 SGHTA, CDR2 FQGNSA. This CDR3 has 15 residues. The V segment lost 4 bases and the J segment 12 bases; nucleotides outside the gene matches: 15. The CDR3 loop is CASSSTGGFSNKRYF. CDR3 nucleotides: TGTGCCAGCAGCTCGACAGGGGGCTTTTCCAACAAGCGGTACTTC.

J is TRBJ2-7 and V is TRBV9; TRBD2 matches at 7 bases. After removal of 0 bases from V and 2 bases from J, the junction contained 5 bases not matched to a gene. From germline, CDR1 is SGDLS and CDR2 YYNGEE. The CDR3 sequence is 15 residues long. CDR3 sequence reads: CASSVAPSGTYEQYF. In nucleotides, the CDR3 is TGTGCCAGCAGCGTAGCCCCTAGCGGCACCTACGAGCAGTACTTC. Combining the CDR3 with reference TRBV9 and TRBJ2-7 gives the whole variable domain DSGVTQTPKHLITATGQRVTLRCSPRSGDLSVYWYQQSLDQGLQFLIQYYNGEERAKGNILERFSAQQFPDLHSELNLSSLELGDSALYFCASSVAPSGTYEQYFGPGTRLTVT.

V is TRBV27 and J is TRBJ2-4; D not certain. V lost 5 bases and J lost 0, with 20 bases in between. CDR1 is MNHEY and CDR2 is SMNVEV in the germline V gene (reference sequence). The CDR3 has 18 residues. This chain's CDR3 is CASSPLPVALLAKNIQYF. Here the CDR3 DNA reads TGTGCCAGCAGTCCCCTACCCGTTGCGTTACTAGCCAAAAACATTCAGTACTTC.

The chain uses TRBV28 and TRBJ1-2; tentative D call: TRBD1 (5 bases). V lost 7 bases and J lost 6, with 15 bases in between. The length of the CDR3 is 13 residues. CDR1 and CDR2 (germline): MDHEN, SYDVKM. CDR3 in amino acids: CASKKGRWNGYTF. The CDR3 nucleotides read TGTGCCAGCAAGAAGGGGCGTTGGAATGGCTACACCTTC.

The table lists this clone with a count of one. The CDR3 DNA follows: TGCGCCAGCAGCCGTCGGGACAGGGGTTATACCGGGGAGCTGTTTTTT. Its translation: CASSRRDRGYTGELFF. This chain connects TRBV5-1 to TRBJ2-2; 10 bases line up with TRBD1. The CDR3 totals 16 residues. Germline V lookup: CDR1 SGHRS, CDR2 YFSETQ. V shed 4 bases and J 5 bases; nucleotides not matched to a gene: 8. The whole variable domain, remainder taken from reference TRBV5-1 and TRBJ2-2, is KAGVTQTPRYLIKTRGQQVTLSCSPISGHRSVSWYQQTPGQGLQFLFEYFSETQRNKGNFPGRFSGRQFSNSRSEMNVSTLELGDSALYLCASSRRDRGYTGELFFGEGSRLTVL.

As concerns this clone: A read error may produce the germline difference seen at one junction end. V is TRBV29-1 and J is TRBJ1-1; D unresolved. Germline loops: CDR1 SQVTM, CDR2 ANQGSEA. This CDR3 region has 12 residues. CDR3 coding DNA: TGCAGCGTTGTGGCAGTTAACATTGAAGCTTTCTTT. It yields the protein CSVVAVNIEAFF.

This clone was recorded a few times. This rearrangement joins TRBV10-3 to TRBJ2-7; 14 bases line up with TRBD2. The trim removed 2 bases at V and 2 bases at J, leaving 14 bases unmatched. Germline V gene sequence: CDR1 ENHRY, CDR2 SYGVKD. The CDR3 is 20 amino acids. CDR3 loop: CAISEARSGLAGGNPYEQYF. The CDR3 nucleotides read TGTGCCATCAGTGAGGCGCGATCCGGACTAGCGGGAGGTAATCCCTACGAGCAGTACTTC.

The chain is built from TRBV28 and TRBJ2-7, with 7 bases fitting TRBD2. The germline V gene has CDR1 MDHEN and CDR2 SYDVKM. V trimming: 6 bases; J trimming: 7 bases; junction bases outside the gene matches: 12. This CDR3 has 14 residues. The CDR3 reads CASSFGTIAEEQYF. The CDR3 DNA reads TGTGCCAGCAGCTTTGGGACTATCGCCGAGGAGCAGTACTTC.

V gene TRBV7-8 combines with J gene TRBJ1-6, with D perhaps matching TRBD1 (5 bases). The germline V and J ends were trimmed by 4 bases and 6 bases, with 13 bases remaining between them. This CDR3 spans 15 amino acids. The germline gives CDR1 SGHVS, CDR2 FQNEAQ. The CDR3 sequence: CASSSQGRSNSPLHF. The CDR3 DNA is TGTGCCAGCAGCTCCCAGGGTCGTAGTAATTCACCCCTCCACTTT. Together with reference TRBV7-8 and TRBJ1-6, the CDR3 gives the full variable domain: GAGVSQSPRYKVAKRGQDVALRCDPISGHVSLFWYQQALGQGPEFLTYFQNEAQLDKSGLPSDRFFAERPEGSVSTLKIQRTQQEDSAVYLCASSSQGRSNSPLHFGNGTRLTVT.

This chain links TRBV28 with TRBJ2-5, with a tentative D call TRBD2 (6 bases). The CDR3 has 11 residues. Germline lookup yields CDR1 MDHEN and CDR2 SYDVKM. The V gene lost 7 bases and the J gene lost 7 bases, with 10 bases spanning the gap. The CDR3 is CASTGGRTQYF. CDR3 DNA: TGTGCCAGCACCGGGGGTAGGACCCAGTACTTC.

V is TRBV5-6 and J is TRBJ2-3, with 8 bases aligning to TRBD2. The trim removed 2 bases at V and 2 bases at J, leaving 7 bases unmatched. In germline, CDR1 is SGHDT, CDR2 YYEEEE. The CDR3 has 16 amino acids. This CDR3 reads CASSFPGGGTTDTQYF. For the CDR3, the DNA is TGTGCCAGCAGCTTCCCCGGGGGGGGAACCACAGATACGCAGTATTTT.

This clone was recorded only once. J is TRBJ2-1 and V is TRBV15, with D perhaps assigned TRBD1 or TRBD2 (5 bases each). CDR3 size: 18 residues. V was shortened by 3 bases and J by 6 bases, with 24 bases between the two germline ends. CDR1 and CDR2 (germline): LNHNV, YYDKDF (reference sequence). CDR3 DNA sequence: TGTGCCACCAGCAGGGTACGCTATGGTGTAGGGACCTCCAATGAGCAGTTCTTC. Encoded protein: CATSRVRYGVGTSNEQFF.

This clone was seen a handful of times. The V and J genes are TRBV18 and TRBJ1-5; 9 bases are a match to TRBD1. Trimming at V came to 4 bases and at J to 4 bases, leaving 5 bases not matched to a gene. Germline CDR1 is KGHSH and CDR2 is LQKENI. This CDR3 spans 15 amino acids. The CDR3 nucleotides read TGTGCCAGCTCACAAACCGGGACAGGGAATCAGCCCCAGCATTTT. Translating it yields CASSQTGTGNQPQHF.

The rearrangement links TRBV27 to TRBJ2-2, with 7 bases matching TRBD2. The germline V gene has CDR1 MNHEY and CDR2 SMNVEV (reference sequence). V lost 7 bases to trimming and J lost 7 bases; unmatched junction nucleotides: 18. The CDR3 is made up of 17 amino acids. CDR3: CASTPTSVLRGNGELFF. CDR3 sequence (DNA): TGTGCCAGCACCCCCACTAGCGTCCTTCGGGGGAACGGGGAGCTGTTTTTT.

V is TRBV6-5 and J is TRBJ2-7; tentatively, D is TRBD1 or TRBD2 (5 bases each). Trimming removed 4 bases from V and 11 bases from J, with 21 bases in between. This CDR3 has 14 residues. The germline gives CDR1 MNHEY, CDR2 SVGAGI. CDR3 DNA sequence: TGTGCCAGCAGTTTAACCCCTTCGGGCAGGGAGAAGTACTTC. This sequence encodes CASSLTPSGREKYF.

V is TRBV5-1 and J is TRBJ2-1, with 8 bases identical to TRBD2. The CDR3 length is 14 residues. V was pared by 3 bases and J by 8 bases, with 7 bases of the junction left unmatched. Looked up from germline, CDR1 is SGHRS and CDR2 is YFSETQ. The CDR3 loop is CASSWDSSGYEQFF. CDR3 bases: TGCGCCAGCAGCTGGGATTCTAGCGGGTATGAGCAGTTCTTC.

The CDR3 sequence is CASSSLEYTEAFF. The CDR3 nucleotides are TGTGCCAGCAGTTCATTGGAGTACACTGAAGCTTTCTTT. This chain joins TRBV2 and TRBJ1-1, with D unclear. Trimming shortened V by 5 bases and J by 3 bases, and 10 bases separated the two germline ends. This CDR3 region has 13 residues. CDR1 is SNHLY, CDR2 FYNNEI, per germline.

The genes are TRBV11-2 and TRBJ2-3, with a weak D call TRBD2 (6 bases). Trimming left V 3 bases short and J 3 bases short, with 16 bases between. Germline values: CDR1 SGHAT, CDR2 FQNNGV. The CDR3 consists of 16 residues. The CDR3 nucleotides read TGTGCCAGCAGCTTTTGGTCGGCAGGGAGGACAGATACGCAGTATTTT. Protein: CASSFWSAGRTDTQYF.

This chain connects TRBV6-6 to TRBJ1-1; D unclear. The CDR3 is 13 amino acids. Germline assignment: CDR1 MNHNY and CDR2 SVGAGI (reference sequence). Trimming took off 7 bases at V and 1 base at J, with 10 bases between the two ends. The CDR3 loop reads CASTPRRNTEAFF. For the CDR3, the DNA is TGTGCCAGCACCCCGAGGAGGAACACTGAAGCTTTCTTT.

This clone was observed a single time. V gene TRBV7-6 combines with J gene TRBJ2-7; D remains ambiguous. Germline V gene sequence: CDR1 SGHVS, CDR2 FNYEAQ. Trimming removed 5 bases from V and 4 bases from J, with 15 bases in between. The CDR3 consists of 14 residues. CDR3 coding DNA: TGTGCCAGCAGCCCTCGGAGTGGCCCTTACGAGCAGTACTTC. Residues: CASSPRSGPYEQYF.